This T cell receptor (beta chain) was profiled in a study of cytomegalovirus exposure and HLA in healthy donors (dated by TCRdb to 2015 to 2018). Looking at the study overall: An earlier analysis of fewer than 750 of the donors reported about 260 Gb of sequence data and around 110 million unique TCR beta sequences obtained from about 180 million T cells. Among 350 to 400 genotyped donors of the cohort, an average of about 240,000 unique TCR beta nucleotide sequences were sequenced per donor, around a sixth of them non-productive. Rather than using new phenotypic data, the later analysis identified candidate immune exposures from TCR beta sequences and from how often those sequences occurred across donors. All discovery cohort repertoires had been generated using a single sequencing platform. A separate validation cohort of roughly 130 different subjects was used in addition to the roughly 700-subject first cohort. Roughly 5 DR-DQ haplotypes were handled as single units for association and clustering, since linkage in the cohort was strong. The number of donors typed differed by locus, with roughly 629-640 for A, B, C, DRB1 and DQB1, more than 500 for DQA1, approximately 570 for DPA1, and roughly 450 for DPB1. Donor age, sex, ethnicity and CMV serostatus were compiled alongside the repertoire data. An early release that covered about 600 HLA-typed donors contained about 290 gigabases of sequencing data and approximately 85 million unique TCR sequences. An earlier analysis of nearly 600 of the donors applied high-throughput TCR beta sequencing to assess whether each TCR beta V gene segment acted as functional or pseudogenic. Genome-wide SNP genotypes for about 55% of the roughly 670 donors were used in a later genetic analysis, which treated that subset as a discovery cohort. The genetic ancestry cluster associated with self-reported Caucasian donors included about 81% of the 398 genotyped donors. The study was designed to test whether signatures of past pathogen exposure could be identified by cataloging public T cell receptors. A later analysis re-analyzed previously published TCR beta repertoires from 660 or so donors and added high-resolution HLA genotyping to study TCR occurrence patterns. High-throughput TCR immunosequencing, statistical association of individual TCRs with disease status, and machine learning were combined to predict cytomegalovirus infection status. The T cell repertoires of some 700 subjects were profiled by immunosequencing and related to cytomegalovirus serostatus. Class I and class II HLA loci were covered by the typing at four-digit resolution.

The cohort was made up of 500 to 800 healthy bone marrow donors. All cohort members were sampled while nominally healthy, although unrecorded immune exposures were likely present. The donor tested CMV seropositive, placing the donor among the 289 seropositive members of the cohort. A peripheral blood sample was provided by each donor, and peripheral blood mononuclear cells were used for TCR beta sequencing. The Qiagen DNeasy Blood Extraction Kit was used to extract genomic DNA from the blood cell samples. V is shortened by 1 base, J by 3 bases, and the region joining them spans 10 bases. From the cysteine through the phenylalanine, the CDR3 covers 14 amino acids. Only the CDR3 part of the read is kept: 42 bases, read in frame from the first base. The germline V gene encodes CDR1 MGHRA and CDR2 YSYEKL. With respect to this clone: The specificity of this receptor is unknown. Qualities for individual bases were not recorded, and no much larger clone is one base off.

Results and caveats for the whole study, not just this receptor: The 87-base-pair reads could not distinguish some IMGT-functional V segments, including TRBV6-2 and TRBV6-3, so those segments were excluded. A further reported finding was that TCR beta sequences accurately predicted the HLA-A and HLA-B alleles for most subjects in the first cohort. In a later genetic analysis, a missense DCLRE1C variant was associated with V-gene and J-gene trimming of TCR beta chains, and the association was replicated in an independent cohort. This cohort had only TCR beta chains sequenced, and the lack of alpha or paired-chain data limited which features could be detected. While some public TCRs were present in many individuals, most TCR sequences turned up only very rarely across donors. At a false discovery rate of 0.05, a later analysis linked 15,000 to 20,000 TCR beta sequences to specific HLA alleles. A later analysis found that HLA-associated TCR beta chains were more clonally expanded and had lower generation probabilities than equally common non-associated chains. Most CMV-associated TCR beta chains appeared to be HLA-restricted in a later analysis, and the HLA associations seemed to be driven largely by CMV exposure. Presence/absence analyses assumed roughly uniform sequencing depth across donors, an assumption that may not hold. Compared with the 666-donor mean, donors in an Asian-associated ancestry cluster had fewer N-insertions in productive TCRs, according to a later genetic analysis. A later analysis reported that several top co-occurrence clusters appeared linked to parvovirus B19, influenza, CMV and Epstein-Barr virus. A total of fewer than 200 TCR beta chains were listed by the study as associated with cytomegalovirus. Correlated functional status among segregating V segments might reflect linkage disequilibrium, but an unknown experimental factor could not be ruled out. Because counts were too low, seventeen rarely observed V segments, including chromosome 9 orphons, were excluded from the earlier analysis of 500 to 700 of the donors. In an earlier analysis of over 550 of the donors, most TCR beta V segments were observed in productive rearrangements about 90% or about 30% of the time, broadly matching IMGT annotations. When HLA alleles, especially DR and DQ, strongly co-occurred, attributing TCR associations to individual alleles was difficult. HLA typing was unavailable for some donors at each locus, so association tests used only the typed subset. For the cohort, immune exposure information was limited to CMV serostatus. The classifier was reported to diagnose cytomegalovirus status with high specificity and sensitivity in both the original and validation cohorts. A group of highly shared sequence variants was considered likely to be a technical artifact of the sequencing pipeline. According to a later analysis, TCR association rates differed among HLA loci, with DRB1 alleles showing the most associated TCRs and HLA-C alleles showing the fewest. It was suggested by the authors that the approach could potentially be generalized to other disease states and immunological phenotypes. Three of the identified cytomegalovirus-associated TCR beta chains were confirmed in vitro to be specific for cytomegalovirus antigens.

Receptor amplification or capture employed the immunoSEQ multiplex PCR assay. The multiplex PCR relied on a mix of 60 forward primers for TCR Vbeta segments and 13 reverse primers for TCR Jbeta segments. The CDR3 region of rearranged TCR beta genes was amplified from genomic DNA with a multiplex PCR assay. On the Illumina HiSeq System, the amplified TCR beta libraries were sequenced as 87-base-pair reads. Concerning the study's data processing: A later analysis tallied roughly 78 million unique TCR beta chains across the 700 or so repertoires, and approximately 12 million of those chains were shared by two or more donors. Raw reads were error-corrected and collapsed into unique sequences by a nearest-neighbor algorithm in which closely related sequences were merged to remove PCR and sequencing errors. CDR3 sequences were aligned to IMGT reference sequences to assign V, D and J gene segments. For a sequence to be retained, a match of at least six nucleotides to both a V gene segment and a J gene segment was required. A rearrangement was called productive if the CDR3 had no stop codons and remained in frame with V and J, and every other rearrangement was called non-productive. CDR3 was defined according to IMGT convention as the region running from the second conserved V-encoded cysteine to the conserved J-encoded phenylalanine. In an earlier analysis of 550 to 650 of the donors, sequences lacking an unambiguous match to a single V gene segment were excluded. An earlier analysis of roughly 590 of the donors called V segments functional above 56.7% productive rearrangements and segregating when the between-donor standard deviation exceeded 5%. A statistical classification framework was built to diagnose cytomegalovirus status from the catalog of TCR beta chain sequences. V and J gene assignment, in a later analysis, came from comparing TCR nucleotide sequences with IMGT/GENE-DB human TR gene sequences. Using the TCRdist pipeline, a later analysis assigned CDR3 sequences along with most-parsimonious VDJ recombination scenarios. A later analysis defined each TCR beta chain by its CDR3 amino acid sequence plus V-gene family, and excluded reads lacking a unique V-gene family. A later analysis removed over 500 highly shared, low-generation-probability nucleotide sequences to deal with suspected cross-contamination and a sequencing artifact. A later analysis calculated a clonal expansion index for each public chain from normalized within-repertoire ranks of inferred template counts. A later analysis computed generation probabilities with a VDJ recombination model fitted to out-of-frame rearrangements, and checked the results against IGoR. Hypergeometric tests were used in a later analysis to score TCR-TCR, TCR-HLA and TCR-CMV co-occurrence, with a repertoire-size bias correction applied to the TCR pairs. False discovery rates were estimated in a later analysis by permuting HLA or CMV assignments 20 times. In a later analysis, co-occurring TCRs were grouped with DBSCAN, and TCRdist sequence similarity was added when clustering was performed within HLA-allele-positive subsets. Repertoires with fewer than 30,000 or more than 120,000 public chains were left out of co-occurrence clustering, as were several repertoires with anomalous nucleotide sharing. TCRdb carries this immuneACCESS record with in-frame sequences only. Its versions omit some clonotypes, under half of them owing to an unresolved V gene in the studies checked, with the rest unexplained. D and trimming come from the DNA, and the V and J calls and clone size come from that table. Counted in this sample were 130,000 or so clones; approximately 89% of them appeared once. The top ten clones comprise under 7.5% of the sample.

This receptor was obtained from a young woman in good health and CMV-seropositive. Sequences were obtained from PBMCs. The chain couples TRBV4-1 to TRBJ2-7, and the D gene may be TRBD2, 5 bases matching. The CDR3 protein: CASSQGDYGYEQYF. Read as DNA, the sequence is TGCGCCAGCAGCCAAGGAGACTACGGCTACGAGCAGTACTTC.